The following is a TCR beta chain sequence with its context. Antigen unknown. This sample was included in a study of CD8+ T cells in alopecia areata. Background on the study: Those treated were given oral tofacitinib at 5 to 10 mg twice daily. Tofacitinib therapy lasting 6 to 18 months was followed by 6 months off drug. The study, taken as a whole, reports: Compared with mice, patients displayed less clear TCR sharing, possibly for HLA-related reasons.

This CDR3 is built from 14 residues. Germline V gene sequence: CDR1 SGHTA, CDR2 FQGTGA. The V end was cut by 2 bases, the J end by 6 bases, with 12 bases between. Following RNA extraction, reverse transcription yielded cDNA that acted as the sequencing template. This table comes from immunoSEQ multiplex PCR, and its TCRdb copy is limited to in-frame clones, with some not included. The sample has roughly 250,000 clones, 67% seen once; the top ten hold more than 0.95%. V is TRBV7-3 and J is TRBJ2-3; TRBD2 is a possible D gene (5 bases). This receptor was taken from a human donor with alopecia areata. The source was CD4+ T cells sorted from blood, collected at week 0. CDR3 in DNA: TGTGCCAGCAGCTTACGGGGTCCCGAGGATACGCAGTATTTT. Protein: CASSLRGPEDTQYF.